A selection of T cell receptor beta chains follows, all from one sample in a study of cytomegalovirus exposure and HLA in healthy donors. Assay: immunoSEQ multiplex PCR; the TCRdb copy retains only in-frame clones and omits some. The data show 93,000 or so clones, roughly 77% seen once. The sequenced sample consisted of PBMCs. Every receptor here comes from a woman between 18 and 30 years old in good health and CMV-seropositive. Each CDR3 is given with its conserved first and last residue. D genes are given only for firm matches. Size values are once, few and many counts, or a class for expanded clones, and some rows have none.

NA | NA | TRBJ2-5 | TRBV29-1 | CSVLAVGETQYF | TGCAGCGTTTTAGCGGTTGGGGAGACCCAGTACTTC
NA | NA | TRBJ1-5 | TRBV27 | CASRPAGVGNQPQHF | TGTGCCAGCAGACCCGCGGGGGTCGGCAATCAGCCCCAGCATTTT
NA | few | TRBJ2-2 | TRBV6-1 | CASRGAANTGELFF | TGTGCCAGCAGGGGGGCCGCGAACACCGGGGAGCTGTTTTTT
TRBD2 | few | TRBJ2-3 | TRBV11-2 | CASSSTLAGNTDTQYF | TGTGCCAGCAGCTCAACTTTAGCGGGGAACACAGATACGCAGTATTTT
NA | NA | TRBJ1-4 | TRBV10-2 | CASSEIRVGQIEKLFF | TGCGCCAGCAGTGAAATTAGGGTCGGACAGATTGAAAAACTGTTTTTT
NA | NA | TRBJ1-1 | TRBV5-6 | CASSRQGGFTEAFF | TGTGCCAGCAGCCGTCAGGGCGGTTTTACTGAAGCTTTCTTT
TRBD2 | NA | TRBJ2-5 | TRBV5-1 | CASSVTSGYETQYF | TGCGCCAGCAGCGTAACTAGCGGGTATGAGACCCAGTACTTC
TRBD1 | NA | TRBJ1-1 | TRBV19 | CASRGKPDRPQVNTEAFF | TGTGCCAGTAGGGGGAAACCGGACAGGCCTCAGGTGAACACTGAAGCTTTCTTT
TRBD1 | NA | TRBJ2-7 | TRBV27 | CASRGTGGSYEQYF | TGTGCCAGCAGGGGGACAGGGGGCTCCTACGAGCAGTACTTC
TRBD1 | NA | TRBJ1-5 | TRBV28 | CASRPPGQGRNQPQHF | TGTGCCAGCAGGCCTCCGGGACAGGGAAGGAATCAGCCCCAGCATTTT
NA | few | TRBJ1-6 | TRBV6-5 | CASSYSELVNSPLHF | TGTGCCAGCAGTTACTCGGAGTTAGTTAATTCACCCCTCCACTTT
TRBD1 | NA | TRBJ2-7 | TRBV18 | CASSPRTGGSYEQYF | TGTGCCAGCTCACCAAGGACAGGGGGCTCCTACGAGCAGTACTTC
NA | NA | TRBJ1-2 | TRBV6-5 | CASSRQDNYGYTF | TGTGCCAGCAGTCGGCAGGATAACTATGGCTACACCTTC
TRBD2 | NA | TRBJ2-7 | TRBV19 | CASSMVVQRGNSYEQYF | TGTGCCAGTAGTATGGTAGTCCAGCGGGGGAACTCCTACGAGCAGTACTTC
NA | NA | TRBJ2-2 | TRBV5-1 | CASSLQGGNTGELFF | TGCGCCAGCAGCTTGCAGGGGGGGAACACCGGGGAGCTGTTTTTT
NA | NA | TRBJ1-1 | TRBV7-6 | CASSLDPRTEAFF | TGTGCCAGCAGCTTAGACCCGCGAACTGAAGCTTTCTTT